The entry that follows covers one T cell receptor beta chain sequence. Its antigen is not identified. This record comes from a study of T cells after yellow fever vaccination. Study-wide findings and caveats: Contamination of FACS-sorted repertoires by abundant clonotypes from the bulk population could occur. Of the clonotypes, a small share occurred in both CD4 and CD8 compartments.

The ends were cut back, 4 bases at V and 0 bases at J, with 12 bases in the middle. CDR3 size: 15 residues. Germline V lookup: CDR1 SGHKS, CDR2 YYEKEE (reference sequence). TCRdb passed the 5' RACE reads through MiXCR, listing each CDR3 protein once. Found here are hundreds of thousands of distinct CDR3 sequences, roughly 20% of them singletons; the top ten hold 15% to 20%. This chain connects TRBV5-5 to TRBJ2-3; D is unresolved. Material: PBMCs, obtained before the yellow fever booster vaccination. The source is a man aged 18 to 29 who received the YFV17D yellow fever vaccine. Written as DNA, the CDR3 is TGTGCCAGCAGCCCCCCCCCGACCAGCACAGATACGCAGTATTTT. This encodes CASSPPPTSTDTQYF.